These 27 T cell receptor beta chains share one sample of origin, sequenced in a study of T cell responses to AZD1222 COVID-19 vaccine. TCRdb's table, derived via immunoSEQ multiplex PCR, lists solely in-frame clones and lacks some. This table holds 130,000 to 150,000 clones, around 91% found once. Sequencing was performed on peripheral blood, taken on day 0 of AZD1222 vaccination. The receptors were sampled from an adult in good health.

The chain links TRBV5-4 to TRBJ2-5, with TRBD1 identical over 9 bases. Germline CDR1 SGHNT, CDR2 YYREEE (reference sequence). J was trimmed by 1 base and V by 3 bases; bases with no gene match: 7. The CDR3 is 16 amino acids. The CDR3 nucleotides read TGTGCCAGCAGCTCGAAGGACAGGGGCCCCCAAGAGACCCAGTACTTC. As protein: CASSSKDRGPQETQYF.

This sequence joins TRBV28 and TRBJ2-1, with 12 bases aligning to TRBD2. V lost 0 bases, J lost 7 bases, and 7 bases stayed unmatched. Germline-derived CDR1 and CDR2 are MDHEN and SYDVKM. The CDR3 extends over 17 amino acids. The chain's CDR3 is CASSLWASGRVSNEQFF. Here the CDR3 DNA reads TGTGCCAGCAGTTTATGGGCTAGCGGGAGGGTGAGTAATGAGCAGTTCTTC.

The gene calls are TRBV7-6 and TRBJ2-2; D is perhaps TRBD1 (6 bases). V was cut by 6 bases and J by 1 base, with 15 bases left in between. CDR1 is SGHVS and CDR2 is FNYEAQ in the germline V gene. There are 16 residues in the CDR3. The CDR3 reads CASRLTPTGNTGELFF. CDR3 bases: TGTGCCAGCAGATTAACCCCGACAGGGAACACCGGGGAGCTGTTTTTT.

The chain combines TRBV11-2 with TRBJ2-1; D is undetermined. The CDR3 sequence is 16 residues long. Germline V lookup: CDR1 SGHAT, CDR2 FQNNGV. Trimming cost V 6 bases and J 7 bases, with 22 bases left between them. Here the CDR3 reads CASSRTGGSGWNEQFF. The CDR3 bases are TGTGCCAGCAGTCGCACCGGCGGTTCAGGTTGGAATGAGCAGTTCTTC.

The chain recombines TRBV9 with TRBJ2-1, with D hard to call. The length of the CDR3 is 15 residues. With 0 bases removed from V and 0 bases from J, the gap between germline ends came to 7 bases. The germline CDR1 and CDR2 sequences are SGDLS and YYNGEE. Here the CDR3 DNA reads TGTGCCAGCAGCGTAGAGGCGAGCTCCTACAATGAGCAGTTCTTC. Its protein product is CASSVEASSYNEQFF.

The chain has TRBV10-3 and TRBJ1-3, with D possibly being TRBD1 (5 bases). Germline lookup yields CDR1 ENHRY and CDR2 SYGVKD. Trimming shortened V by 2 bases and J by 15 bases, and 14 bases separated the two germline ends. CDR3 length equals 12 residues. The CDR3 DNA reads as TGTGCCATCAGTGAGGTGGGACTAGGGAAATATTTT. It encodes CAISEVGLGKYF.

The rearrangement joins TRBV28 to TRBJ2-7, with 14 bases lining up with TRBD2. Germline V lookup: CDR1 MDHEN, CDR2 SYDVKM. The CDR3 length is 16 residues. V shed 2 bases, J shed 4 bases, and the junction held 4 bases outside the gene matches. The CDR3 DNA reads TGTGCCAGCAGTTTACACGGGACTAGCGGGAGTTACGAGCAGTACTTC. As protein: CASSLHGTSGSYEQYF.

The V call is TRBV2, the J call TRBJ1-1; weak D call: TRBD1 (6 bases). The CDR3 consists of 12 residues. Trimming cost V 7 bases and J 6 bases, with 12 bases left between them. The V gene's germline CDR1 is SNHLY and CDR2 FYNNEI. In nucleotides, the CDR3 is TGTGCCAGCATAGGGGGGGCCGCTGAAGCTTTCTTT. Its translation: CASIGGAAEAFF.

The chain links TRBV28 to TRBJ1-5, with unresolved D. There are 15 residues in the CDR3. Germline assignment: CDR1 MDHEN and CDR2 SYDVKM. V lost 5 bases to trimming and J lost 2 bases, with 13 bases between them. CDR3 coding DNA: TGTGCCAGCAGTAGGAGGACCACAGGCAATCAGCCCCAGCATTTT. This translates into CASSRRTTGNQPQHF.

This chain links TRBV27 with TRBJ1-1; 7 bases line up with TRBD1. The CDR3 is 15 residues long. V shed 7 bases and J 4 bases; nucleotides not matched to a gene: 12. Germline V gene lookup returns CDR1 MNHEY and CDR2 SMNVEV (reference sequence). CDR3 protein: CASTGQVTTLTEAFF. The DNA of the CDR3 is TGTGCCAGCACCGGACAGGTGACTACTCTCACTGAAGCTTTCTTT.

The V call is TRBV30, the J call TRBJ1-3; the D is unclear. The CDR3 contains 11 residues. CDR1 and CDR2 (germline): GTSNPN, SVGIG (reference sequence). Trimming removed 3 bases from V and 0 bases from J, with 0 bases in between. The CDR3 sequence: CAWSSGNTIYF. The CDR3 nucleotides read TGTGCCTGGAGCTCTGGAAACACCATATATTTT.

The sample holds one count of this clone. The chain uses TRBV5-1 and TRBJ1-1; 9 bases line up with TRBD1. Germline trimming cut 4 bases from V and 0 bases from J; bases unmatched to any gene: 7. The CDR3 is made up of 16 amino acids. Germline V gene lookup returns CDR1 SGHRS and CDR2 YFSETQ. CDR3 residues: CASSPGTGSMNTEAFF. In DNA, the CDR3 is TGCGCCAGCAGCCCAGGGACAGGGTCGATGAACACTGAAGCTTTCTTT. The complete variable domain, with remaining parts taken from reference TRBV5-1 and TRBJ1-1, reads KAGVTQTPRYLIKTRGQQVTLSCSPISGHRSVSWYQQTPGQGLQFLFEYFSETQRNKGNFPGRFSGRQFSNSRSEMNVSTLELGDSALYLCASSPGTGSMNTEAFFGQGTRLTVV.

V is TRBV7-9 and J is TRBJ2-7; D uncertain. Trimming stripped 5 bases from V and 3 bases from J, with 11 bases between. Germline V gene sequence: CDR1 SEHNR, CDR2 FQNEAQ (reference sequence). CDR3 length: 13 amino acids. The CDR3 DNA follows: TGTGCCAGCAGCCCAGCTCAAGACTACGAGCAGTACTTC. Translating it yields CASSPAQDYEQYF.

This clone appeared once. J is TRBJ2-2 and V is TRBV27, with D tentatively TRBD2 (7 bases). The germline V and J ends were trimmed by 8 bases and 5 bases, with 27 bases remaining between them. The germline gives CDR1 MNHEY, CDR2 SMNVEV (reference sequence). This CDR3 has 18 amino acids. CDR3 in amino acids: CASPKRDIPSGKTGELFF. In DNA form, the CDR3 reads TGTGCCAGCCCTAAAAGGGACATTCCGAGCGGGAAAACCGGGGAGCTGTTTTTT.

The chain couples TRBV18 to TRBJ1-6; D is unresolved. Germline loops: CDR1 KGHSH, CDR2 LQKENI. The CDR3 runs 12 residues. The ends were cut back, 0 bases at V and 6 bases at J, with 0 bases in the middle. CDR3 sequence: CASSPPNSPLHF. CDR3 DNA: TGTGCCAGCTCACCACCTAATTCACCCCTCCACTTT.

The DNA of the CDR3 is TGCGCCAGCAGCCACCCCTTGGGGGCCCTGCAGTACTTC. Amino acid sequence: CASSHPLGALQYF. The chain links TRBV4-1 to TRBJ2-4; TRBD1 might be the D (6 bases). Per germline, CDR1 MGHRA and CDR2 YSYEKL. V lost 3 bases to trimming and J lost 13 bases, with 16 bases between them. CDR3 length equals 13 residues.

The count of this clone is one. The chain combines TRBV28 with TRBJ1-3; TRBD1 might be the D (6 bases). V lost 6 bases, J lost 3 bases, and 15 bases lay in between. Germline assignment: CDR1 MDHEN and CDR2 SYDVKM. The CDR3 runs to 15 residues. The CDR3, as DNA: TGTGCCAGCAGAAACAGGGTGGCATTTGGAAACACCATATATTTT. Protein sequence: CASRNRVAFGNTIYF.

The chain combines TRBV6-1 with TRBJ2-3, with 14 bases matching TRBD2. This CDR3 comprises 18 residues. Trimming cost V 4 bases and J 3 bases; bases outside gene matches: 9. Germline V gene sequence: CDR1 MNHNS, CDR2 SASEGT. CDR3 coding DNA: TGTGCCAGCAGTGGGTCCGATGGGACTAGCGGGAGTACAGATACGCAGTATTTT. Translation: CASSGSDGTSGSTDTQYF.

This sequence joins TRBV7-6 and TRBJ2-7; 8 nucleotides line up with TRBD2. The germline V gene has CDR1 SGHVS and CDR2 FNYEAQ. With 5 bases clipped from V and 1 base from J, the junction kept 10 bases outside the gene matches. The CDR3 runs to 16 residues. This CDR3 is CASSPGGGAGSYEQYF. The CDR3 nucleotides read TGTGCCAGCAGCCCGGGGGGGGGCGCAGGGTCCTACGAGCAGTACTTC.

The CDR3 DNA reads as TGTGCCAGCAGCTTATTCCACAGGGGCTATAATTCACCCCTCCACTTT. It specifies CASSLFHRGYNSPLHF. This chain connects TRBV7-3 to TRBJ1-6, with 7 bases matching TRBD1. V shed 2 bases, J shed 3 bases, and the junction held 4 bases outside the gene matches. The length of the CDR3 is 16 residues. Germline V gene data show CDR1 as SGHTA and CDR2 as FQGTGA.

This chain joins TRBV18 and TRBJ2-3, with 10 bases matching TRBD2. Trimming took 6 bases from V and 3 from J; bases not matched to a gene: 9. Germline V gene sequence: CDR1 KGHSH, CDR2 LQKENI. The CDR3 totals 16 residues. The CDR3 spells CASSKRGTSETDTQYF. As DNA, the CDR3 is TGTGCCAGCTCTAAACGCGGGACTAGCGAAACAGATACGCAGTATTTT.

The CDR3 region has the DNA TGCGCCAGCAGCTTGGTATCGGGACAAACCTACAATGAGCAGTTCTTC. Amino acids: CASSLVSGQTYNEQFF. V gene TRBV5-1 combines with J gene TRBJ2-1, with D tentatively TRBD1 (6 bases). The CDR3 length is 16 residues. Germline-derived CDR1 and CDR2 are SGHRS and YFSETQ. Trimming pared 0 bases from V and 2 bases from J, leaving 12 bases between. Complete variable domain (other parts from reference TRBV5-1 and TRBJ2-1): KAGVTQTPRYLIKTRGQQVTLSCSPISGHRSVSWYQQTPGQGLQFLFEYFSETQRNKGNFPGRFSGRQFSNSRSEMNVSTLELGDSALYLCASSLVSGQTYNEQFFGPGTRLTVL.

The chain recombines TRBV5-5 with TRBJ1-4; 8 bases fit TRBD1. CDR3 length: 16 amino acids. Losses at the gene ends were 2 bases for V and 4 bases for J; bases not matched to a gene: 7. Germline V gene data show CDR1 as SGHKS and CDR2 as YYEKEE (reference sequence). Written as DNA, the CDR3 is TGTGCCAGCAGCTTCGGACAGGGAAGACTTAATGAAAAACTGTTTTTT. This encodes CASSFGQGRLNEKLFF.

J is TRBJ2-7 and V is TRBV19; 7 nucleotides align to TRBD1. The V gene end was trimmed by 3 bases and the J gene end by 6 bases; junction bases not matched to a gene: 2. The CDR3 spans 12 residues. Germline values: CDR1 LNHDA, CDR2 SQIVND (reference sequence). The CDR3 loop is CASSMGQSEQYF. DNA of the CDR3: TGTGCCAGTAGTATGGGACAGAGCGAGCAGTACTTC.

This sequence joins TRBV18 and TRBJ2-6; D is possibly TRBD1 (6 bases). The CDR3 covers 21 residues. The germline V gene has CDR1 KGHSH and CDR2 LQKENI. V lost 3 bases, J lost 2 bases, and 26 bases lay in between. CDR3 bases: TGTGCCAGCTCACCCCGAGAGTTAAACAGGGTTGAGCCTCCTGGGGCCAACGTCCTGACTTTC. Amino acids: CASSPRELNRVEPPGANVLTF.

The V and J genes are TRBV19 and TRBJ2-3, with D possibly matching TRBD2 (7 bases). The CDR3 has 17 amino acids. Trimming stripped 5 bases from V and 2 bases from J, with 20 bases between. CDR1 LNHDA and CDR2 SQIVND come from the germline V gene (reference sequence). The CDR3 region has the DNA TGTGCCAGTAGTCCAACACACGGGGGGCGAATCACAGATACGCAGTATTTT. Protein sequence: CASSPTHGGRITDTQYF.

The chain joins TRBV14 to TRBJ1-1, with unresolved D. Trimming left V 5 bases short and J 3 bases short, with 16 bases between. The germline V gene has CDR1 SGHDN and CDR2 FVKESK. The CDR3 is made up of 15 amino acids. The CDR3 DNA reads TGTGCCAGCAGCAAGAGAGGCGGCAGTCACACTGAAGCTTTCTTT. The encoded protein is CASSKRGGSHTEAFF.